The clone carrying this TCR beta chain turned up a few times. This sample stems from a study of T-cell memory formation after mild COVID-19. MiXCR, run by TCRdb on the 5' RACE reads, gives a single entry per CDR3 protein. This sample has approximately 440,000 distinct CDR3 sequences, with around 20% found just once. V lost 0 bases and J 9 bases, leaving 11 bases between the germline ends. The CDR3 is made up of 13 amino acids. The germline gives CDR1 SGHRS, CDR2 YFSETQ. The sample consisted of PBMCs or a T cell subset sorted from them (not recorded which). This receptor was identified in an adult woman who had mild COVID-19 (a few samples of this study predate the infection). Cell type and time point are not known. V and J are TRBV5-1 and TRBJ2-3; D is unclear. The CDR3 DNA sequence: TGCGCCAGCAGCTTGGCCTACGATGACACGCAGTATTTT. This translates into CASSLAYDDTQYF.